This T cell receptor (beta chain) appears in the sequencing data of a study of T cells in Graves' hyperthyroidism and ophthalmopathy. TCR beta CDR3 regions were amplified from RNA. First-round RT-PCR of the TCR CDR3 relied on the HTBI primer set. A single record per CDR3 protein comes from TCRdb applying MiXCR to the multiplex PCR reads. The sample includes roughly 580,000 distinct CDR3 sequences, around 42% of them seen just once. CDR1 LNHDA and CDR2 SQIVND come from the germline V gene (reference sequence). The V end lost 3 bases, the J end lost 1 base, and 9 bases lay between the germline ends. The CDR3 sequence is 14 residues long.

Sequencing input: peripheral blood or thyroid tissue (not recorded which). The V call is TRBV19, the J call TRBJ1-1; D gene unclear. The TCR comes from a woman under 30 with Graves' hyperthyroidism. CDR3 coding DNA: TGTGCCAGTAGTATGAGTCAGTGGAACACTGAAGCTTTCTTT. Residues: CASSMSQWNTEAFF. Full variable domain (missing parts from reference TRBV19 and TRBJ1-1): DGGITQSPKYLFRKEGQNVTLSCEQNLNHDAMYWYRQDPGQGLRLIYYSQIVNDFQKGDIAEGYSVSREKKESFPLTVTSAQKNPTAFYLCASSMSQWNTEAFFGQGTRLTVV.